These 11 T cell receptor beta chains share one sample of origin, sequenced in a study of shared clonotypes between healthy human individuals. Clones were read by immunoSEQ multiplex PCR, and TCRdb kept only the in-frame ones, dropping some. The sample carries over 850,000 clones, 75% to 80% recorded once. Material: memory CD4+ T cells from PBMCs. The sample's subset: CD45RA-negative fraction. The receptors shown here come from a man aged 18 to 29 in good health. Some clones in this sample may be carry-over from other donors' samples.

The rearrangement links TRBV5-1 to TRBJ2-7; D gene ambiguous. V lost 2 bases to trimming and J lost 0 bases, with 9 bases between them. Per germline, CDR1 SGHRS and CDR2 YFSETQ. The CDR3 covers 14 residues. CDR3 bases: TGCGCCAGCAGCTTAAAGGTGGTCTCCTACGAGCAGTACTTC. This codes for CASSLKVVSYEQYF.

The gene calls are TRBV19 and TRBJ2-7; 12 bases fit TRBD2. This CDR3 spans 18 amino acids. V lost 5 bases and J lost 2; bases outside the gene matches: 13. Germline CDR1 LNHDA, CDR2 SQIVND (reference sequence). Written as DNA, the CDR3 is TGTGCCAGTAGTCTCTGGACTAGCGGGGACGAAATTACCTACGAGCAGTACTTC. It is translated as CASSLWTSGDEITYEQYF.

This clone was observed a few times. This chain uses TRBV28 with TRBJ1-2; TRBD1 aligns across 7 bases. CDR1 is MDHEN, CDR2 SYDVKM, per germline. The V and J ends lost 4 bases and 1 base, in that order; junction bases with no gene match: 12. The CDR3 is 17 amino acids. In DNA form, the CDR3 reads TGTGCCAGCAGTTCCTACGGACAGGCCGCCTTTAACTATGGCTACACCTTC. Translated: CASSSYGQAAFNYGYTF.

This clone was picked up many times. The gene calls are TRBV6-6 and TRBJ2-7; D possibly corresponds to TRBD1 (6 bases). The germline V and J ends were trimmed by 6 bases and 6 bases, with 18 bases remaining between them. Germline CDR1 and CDR2: MNHNY and SVGAGI (reference sequence). The CDR3 contains 14 residues. The CDR3 nucleotides read TGTGCCAGCAGCCCTGCTAGGGGGATCGTCGAGCAGTACTTC. It yields the protein CASSPARGIVEQYF.

The chain has TRBV27 and TRBJ2-3; D gene ambiguous. Germline CDR1 is MNHEY and CDR2 is SMNVEV (reference sequence). V was trimmed by 1 base and J by 2 bases, leaving 16 bases between them. This CDR3 spans 17 amino acids. Here the CDR3 DNA reads TGTGCCAGCAGTTTATATCCAGAAGTGAGAGTCACAGATACGCAGTATTTT. This encodes CASSLYPEVRVTDTQYF.

This clone has just a few counts. CDR3 loop: CASSLAPGPGNTIYF. For the CDR3, the DNA is TGCGCCAGCAGCTTGGCCCCGGGACCTGGAAACACCATATATTTT. The chain combines TRBV5-1 with TRBJ1-3; maybe TRBD1 (5 bases). The CDR3 is 15 amino acids. Germline V CDR1 and CDR2: SGHRS, YFSETQ. V dropped 0 bases and J dropped 2 bases, with 9 bases sitting between them.

The chain links TRBV11-2 to TRBJ2-7; D is unresolved. CDR3 length: 17 amino acids. The V gene lost 5 bases and the J gene lost 2 bases, with 22 bases spanning the gap. CDR1 SGHAT and CDR2 FQNNGV come from the germline V gene. The CDR3 DNA follows: TGTGCCAGCAGCCCTCGCATCGGCCCCCTCAGTACCTACGAGCAGTACTTC. Translation: CASSPRIGPLSTYEQYF.

The chain links TRBV30 to TRBJ2-2; 8 bases agree with TRBD1. With V trimmed by 5 bases and J by 4 bases, 6 bases remained unmatched. The CDR3 is made up of 14 amino acids. Germline CDR1 and CDR2: GTSNPN and SVGIG (reference sequence). This chain's CDR3 is CAWDRGSGTGELFF. CDR3 nucleotides: TGTGCCTGGGACAGGGGATCGGGCACCGGGGAGCTGTTTTTT.

This clone came up once. This chain uses TRBV27 with TRBJ2-5; D call uncertain. CDR3 length: 18 residues. V gave up 2 bases and J gave up 1 base, with 20 bases separating them. CDR1 and CDR2 from the germline V gene are MNHEY and SMNVEV (reference sequence). CDR3 sequence (DNA): TGTGCCAGCAGTTTACATACGGTGGGGTTGTCCGGCCAAGAGACCCAGTACTTC. Translation: CASSLHTVGLSGQETQYF.

The chain uses TRBV15 and TRBJ1-5, with D possibly TRBD1 on 6 matching bases. The CDR3 runs to 14 residues. The ends were cut back, 0 bases at V and 5 bases at J, with 8 bases in the middle. The V gene's germline CDR1 is LNHNV and CDR2 YYDKDF (reference sequence). CDR3 sequence: CATSRDKGDQPQHF. The CDR3 coding sequence is TGTGCCACCAGCAGAGATAAGGGGGATCAGCCCCAGCATTTT.

The CDR3 region has the DNA TGTGCCAGCAGCCGTAAAGGACAGGGCCAAGAGACCCAGTACTTC. Translation: CASSRKGQGQETQYF. V usage is TRBV11-2 and J usage is TRBJ2-5, with 8 bases lining up with TRBD1. Losses at the gene ends were 5 bases for V and 1 base for J; bases not matched to a gene: 6. This CDR3 has 15 amino acids. The germline CDR1 and CDR2 sequences are SGHAT and FQNNGV. The variable domain in full, with the rest retrieved from reference TRBV11-2 and TRBJ2-5, is EAGVAQSPRYKIIEKRQSVAFWCNPISGHATLYWYQQILGQGPKLLIQFQNNGVVDDSQLPKDRFSAERLKGVDSTLKIQPAKLEDSAVYLCASSRKGQGQETQYFGPGTRLLVL.